This TCR beta chain was sequenced during a study of OX40 agonist ivuxolimab in advanced cancers. For the study in its entirety: Ivuxolimab, which targeted the costimulatory receptor OX40 (CD134), was an agonistic, fully human IgG2 monoclonal antibody. Intravenous ivuxolimab was administered to patients every 2 weeks at six dose levels: 0.01, 0.1, 0.3, 1.5, 3 and 10 mg/kg. Of the roughly 53 patients in dose escalation, approximately 20 had hepatocellular carcinoma, roughly 15 had melanoma, 9 had renal cell carcinoma and 9 had head and neck cancer. A male proportion of under 85% and a mean age of 60 years, ranging from about 20 to 79, were recorded for the dose-escalation cohort. Patients were allowed to have had prior anti-PD-1, anti-PD-L1 or anti-CTLA-4 therapy, and roughly 40% of the dose-escalation patients had been treated with checkpoint inhibitors. Partial responses occurred in three dose-escalation patients, of whom one had hepatocellular carcinoma and two had cutaneous melanoma. Peripheral TCRbeta sequencing aimed to test whether ivuxolimab altered TCR sequence diversity and caused clonal T-cell expansion. The paper describes the monotherapy dose-escalation part (N = 52 patients) of the phase I trial of ivuxolimab.

Genomic DNA was isolated from the sorted cells so that the TCRbeta CDR3 region could be sequenced. The immunoSEQ Assay was used for sequencing of TCRbeta CDR3 regions. Here the immuneACCESS table is served through TCRdb, limited to in-frame sequences with V and J called. Missing clones are a known gap in these copies; in checked studies unresolved V genes cover under half, and the rest lacks a known reason. The sample table lists some 47,000 clones, more than 70% of them with a count of one. About 6.8% of the sample is held by the ten biggest clonotypes. Patients with a history of autoimmune disease or receiving systemic immunosuppression were excluded from the trial. Peripheral blood for TCR sequencing was collected from all dose cohorts at baseline, on cycle 4 day 1, and on cycle 7 day 1. The samples were drawn from a first-in-human, open-label, multicenter phase I dose-escalation trial of ivuxolimab. Adults with locally advanced or metastatic melanoma, renal cell carcinoma, hepatocellular carcinoma or head and neck squamous cell carcinoma were enrolled in the trial. CD4+ and CD8+ T cells were sorted separately from peripheral blood before TCR sequencing.

The investigation overall reported the following: Low levels of normalized T-cell clonal expansion were also shown by some nonresponding patients. Clonal expansion of both CD4+ and CD8+ blood T cells was observed from baseline to week 6 at doses 0.1 to 3.0 mg/kg. Antigen specificity was not determined for the clonally expanded peripheral T cells. After ivuxolimab, CD8+ T cells had more expanded clones than CD4+ T cells on average. In partial responders in the 0.1-3.0 mg/kg groups, normalized peripheral clonal expansion was found to be among the lowest, especially among CD8+ T cells.

About this clone itself: There is no known antigen for this receptor. The input lacks base qualities; no much larger clone sits a single base away.

The V end loses 0 bases and the J end loses 7 bases, and a stretch of 10 bases separates them. Via the germline V gene, CDR1 is SGDLS and CDR2 YYNGEE. Inclusive of the bounding cysteine and phenylalanine, the CDR3 is 14 residues long. The retained sequence is limited to the CDR3, 42 bases, with the frame set at the first base. The source material was CD4+ or CD8+ T cells sorted from blood, sampled in a trial of the OX40 agonist ivuxolimab. This receptor chain uses TRBV9 and TRBJ2-2, with TRBD2 tentatively as D gene (5 bases match). The source of this sequence is an adult with an advanced solid tumor such as melanoma, head and neck, liver or kidney cancer. The nucleotide sequence is TGTGCCAGCAGCGTAGTTGGACGGGGCGGGGAGCTGTTTTTT. Translated, this gives CASSVVGRGGELFF.